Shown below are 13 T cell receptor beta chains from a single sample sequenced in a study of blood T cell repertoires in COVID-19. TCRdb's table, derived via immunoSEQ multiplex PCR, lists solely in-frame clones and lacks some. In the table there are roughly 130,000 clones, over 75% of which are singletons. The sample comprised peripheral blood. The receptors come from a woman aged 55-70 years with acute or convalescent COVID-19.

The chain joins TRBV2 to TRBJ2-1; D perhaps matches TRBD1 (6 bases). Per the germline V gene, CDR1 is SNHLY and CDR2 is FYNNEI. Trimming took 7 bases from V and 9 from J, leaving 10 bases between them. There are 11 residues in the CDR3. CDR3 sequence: CASMETGEQFF. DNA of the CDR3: TGTGCCAGCATGGAGACAGGTGAGCAGTTCTTC. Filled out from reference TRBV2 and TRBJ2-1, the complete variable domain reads EPEVTQTPSHQVTQMGQEVILRCVPISNHLYFYWYRQILGQKVEFLVSFYNNEISEKSEIFDDQFSVERPDGSNFTLKIRSTKLEDSAMYFCASMETGEQFFGPGTRLTVL.

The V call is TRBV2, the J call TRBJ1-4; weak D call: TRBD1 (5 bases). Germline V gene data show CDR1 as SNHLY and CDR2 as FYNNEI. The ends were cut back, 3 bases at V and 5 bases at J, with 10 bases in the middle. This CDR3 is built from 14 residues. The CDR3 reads CASSDGAGNEKLFF. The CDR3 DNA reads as TGTGCCAGCAGTGATGGGGCAGGGAATGAAAAACTGTTTTTT.

This chain's CDR3 is CASSLLRAGSIGELFF. The DNA of the CDR3 is TGTGCCAGCAGTTTATTACGAGCGGGGTCGATCGGGGAGCTGTTTTTT. This chain joins TRBV28 and TRBJ2-2; 7 bases are a match to TRBD2. V trimming: 1 base; J trimming: 7 bases; junction bases outside the gene matches: 9. The CDR3 length is 16 residues. CDR1 is MDHEN and CDR2 is SYDVKM in the germline V gene.

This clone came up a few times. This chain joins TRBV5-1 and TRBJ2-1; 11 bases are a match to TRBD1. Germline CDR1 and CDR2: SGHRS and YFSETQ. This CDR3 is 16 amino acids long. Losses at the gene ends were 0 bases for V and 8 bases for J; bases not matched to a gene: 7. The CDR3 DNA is TGCGCCAGCAGCTTGGCCAGGACAGGGGGCGCGGATGAGCAGTTCTTC. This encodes CASSLARTGGADEQFF.

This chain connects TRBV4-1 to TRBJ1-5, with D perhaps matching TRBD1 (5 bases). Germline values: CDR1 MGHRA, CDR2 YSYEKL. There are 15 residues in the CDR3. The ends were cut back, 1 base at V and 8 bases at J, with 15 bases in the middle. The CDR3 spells CASSQGGGFTEPQHF. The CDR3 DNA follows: TGCGCCAGCAGCCAAGGGGGGGGGTTCACGGAGCCCCAGCATTTT.

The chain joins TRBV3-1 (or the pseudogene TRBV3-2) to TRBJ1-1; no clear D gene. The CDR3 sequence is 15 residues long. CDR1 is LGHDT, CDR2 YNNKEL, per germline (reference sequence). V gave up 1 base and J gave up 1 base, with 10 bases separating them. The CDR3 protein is CASSQVRQQNTEAFF. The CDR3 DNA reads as TGTGCCAGCAGCCAAGTCAGGCAGCAGAACACTGAAGCTTTCTTT.

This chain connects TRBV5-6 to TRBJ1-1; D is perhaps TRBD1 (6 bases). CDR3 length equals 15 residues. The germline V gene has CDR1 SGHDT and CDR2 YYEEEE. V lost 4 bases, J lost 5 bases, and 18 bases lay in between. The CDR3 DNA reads TGTGCCAGCAGCCTGCTGGACAGCGGTAGAACTGAAGCTTTCTTT. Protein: CASSLLDSGRTEAFF.

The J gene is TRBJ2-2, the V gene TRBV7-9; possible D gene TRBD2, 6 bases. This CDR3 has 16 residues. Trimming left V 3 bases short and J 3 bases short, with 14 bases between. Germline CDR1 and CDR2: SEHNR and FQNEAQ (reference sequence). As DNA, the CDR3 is TGTGCCAGCAGCTTCTTGACGGGAGCGGACACCGGGGAGCTGTTTTTT. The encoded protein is CASSFLTGADTGELFF.

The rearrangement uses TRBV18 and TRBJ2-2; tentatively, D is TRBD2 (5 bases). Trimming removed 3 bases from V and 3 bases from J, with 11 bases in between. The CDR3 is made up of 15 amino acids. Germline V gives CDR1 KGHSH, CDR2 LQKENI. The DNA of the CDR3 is TGTGCCAGCTCACCGGCGGGCAGTTACACCGGGGAGCTGTTTTTT. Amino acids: CASSPAGSYTGELFF.

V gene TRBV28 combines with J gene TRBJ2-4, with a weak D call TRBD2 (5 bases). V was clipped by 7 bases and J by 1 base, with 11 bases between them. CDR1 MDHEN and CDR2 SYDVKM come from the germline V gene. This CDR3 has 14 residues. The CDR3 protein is CASMGEGAKNIQYF. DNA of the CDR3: TGTGCCAGCATGGGCGAGGGTGCCAAAAACATTCAGTACTTC.

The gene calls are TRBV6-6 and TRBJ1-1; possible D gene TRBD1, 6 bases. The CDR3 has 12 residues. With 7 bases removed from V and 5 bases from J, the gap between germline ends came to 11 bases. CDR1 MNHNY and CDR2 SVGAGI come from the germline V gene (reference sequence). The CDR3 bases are TGTGCCAGCACAGGGGAACTAACTGAAGCTTTCTTT. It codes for CASTGELTEAFF.

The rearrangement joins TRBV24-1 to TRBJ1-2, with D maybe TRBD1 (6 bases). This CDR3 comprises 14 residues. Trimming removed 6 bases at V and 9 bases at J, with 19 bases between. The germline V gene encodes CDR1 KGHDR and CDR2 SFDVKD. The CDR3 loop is CATSSDSRGRSYTF. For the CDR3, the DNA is TGTGCCACCAGTTCGGACAGCCGGGGTAGGAGCTACACCTTC.

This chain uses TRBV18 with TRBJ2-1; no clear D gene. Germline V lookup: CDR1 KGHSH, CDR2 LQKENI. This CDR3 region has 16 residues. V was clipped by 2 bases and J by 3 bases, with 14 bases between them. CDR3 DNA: TGTGCCAGCTCACCAACTACCGGGTTCTTCTACAATGAGCAGTTCTTC. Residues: CASSPTTGFFYNEQFF.